This TCR beta chain was identified during a study of blood T cell repertoires in COVID-19. At the level of the study: Material from acute and convalescent COVID-19 was sourced from the United States, Italy and Spain. PBMCs, B-cell-depleted T cells, or T cells provided the cDNA or gDNA that made up the material.

In the authors' workflow: The authors estimated nucleated cell counts from reference gene primer amplification. The method was immunoSEQ multiplex PCR; TCRdb's version includes in-frame clones alone and lacks a portion of them. For V, J and clone size, that table is used; D and trimming come from the DNA. The repertoire holds almost 85,000 clones, approximately 82% seen once, with over 30% in the top ten. Losses at the gene ends were 1 base for V and 1 base for J; bases not matched to a gene: 1. This CDR3 has 17 amino acids. Germline V gives CDR1 SGHAT, CDR2 FQNNGV. The chain recombines TRBV11-2 with TRBJ2-3, with 14 bases fitting TRBD2. The TCR originated in an elderly man with active or convalescent COVID-19. Input material: peripheral blood. The CDR3 here is CASSLVGLAGGTDTQYF. CDR3 coding DNA: TGTGCCAGCAGCTTAGTGGGACTAGCGGGGGGCACAGATACGCAGTATTTT.